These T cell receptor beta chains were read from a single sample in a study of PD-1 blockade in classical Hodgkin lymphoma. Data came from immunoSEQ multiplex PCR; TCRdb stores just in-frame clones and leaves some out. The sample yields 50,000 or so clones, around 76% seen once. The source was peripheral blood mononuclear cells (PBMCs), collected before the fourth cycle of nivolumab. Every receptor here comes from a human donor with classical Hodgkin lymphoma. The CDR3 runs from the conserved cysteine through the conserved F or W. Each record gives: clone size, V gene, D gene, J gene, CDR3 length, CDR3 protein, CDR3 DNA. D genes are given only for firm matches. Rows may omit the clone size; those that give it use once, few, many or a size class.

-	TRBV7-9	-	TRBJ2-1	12	CASSLGGEREFF	TGTGCCAGCAGCTTGGGGGGAGAGCGGGAGTTCTTC
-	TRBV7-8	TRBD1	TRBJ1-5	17	CASSLDQQGGSNQPQHF	TGTGCCAGCAGCTTAGATCAACAGGGGGGTAGCAATCAGCCCCAGCATTTT
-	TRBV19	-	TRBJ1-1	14	CASSKGRINTEAFF	TGTGCCAGTAGTAAAGGACGGATTAACACTGAAGCTTTCTTT
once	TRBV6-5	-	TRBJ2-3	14	CASTRFLSTDTQYF	TGTGCCAGCACCCGCTTCCTTAGCACAGATACGCAGTATTTT
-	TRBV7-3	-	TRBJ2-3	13	CASSLMREDTQYF	TGTGCCAGCAGCTTAATGCGCGAAGATACGCAGTATTTT
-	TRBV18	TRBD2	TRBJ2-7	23	CASSLRTSYGPGTSGRTGLEQYF	TGTGCCAGCTCACTTCGGACATCCTACGGCCCCGGGACTAGCGGGAGAACTGGCTTAGAGCAGTACTTC
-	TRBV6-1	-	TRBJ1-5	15	CASSAQPQHPGPQHF	TGTGCCAGCAGTGCCCAGCCTCAACACCCCGGGCCCCAGCATTTT
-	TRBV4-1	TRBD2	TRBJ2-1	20	CASSQVWSGRASLFGNEQFF	TGCGCCAGCAGCCAAGTGTGGAGCGGGAGGGCCAGCTTGTTTGGAAATGAGCAGTTCTTC
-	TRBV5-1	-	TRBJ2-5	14	CAIPGQPFLETQYF	TGCGCCATCCCCGGTCAACCGTTCCTAGAGACCCAGTACTTC
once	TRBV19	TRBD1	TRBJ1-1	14	CASTHRGLRTEAFF	TGTGCCAGTACCCACAGGGGGCTAAGGACTGAAGCTTTCTTT
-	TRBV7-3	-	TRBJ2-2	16	CASSLNTPGNTGELFF	TGTGCCAGCAGCTTGAATACCCCCGGGAACACCGGGGAGCTGTTTTTT
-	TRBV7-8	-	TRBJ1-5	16	CASSPRGVPSGQPQHF	TGTGCCAGCAGCCCCAGAGGGGTCCCTTCTGGTCAGCCCCAGCATTTT
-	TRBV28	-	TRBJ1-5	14	CASSFGGNGQPQHF	TGTGCCAGCAGTTTTGGTGGGAACGGTCAGCCCCAGCATTTT
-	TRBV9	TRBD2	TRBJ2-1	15	CASSSLAGGIHEQFF	TGTGCCAGCAGCAGTCTCGCGGGAGGGATCCATGAGCAGTTCTTC
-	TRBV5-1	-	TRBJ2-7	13	CASSPWTHYEQYF	TGCGCCAGCAGCCCTTGGACCCACTACGAGCAGTACTTC
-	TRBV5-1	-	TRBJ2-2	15	CASSLDSYNTGELFF	TGCGCCAGCAGCTTGGACAGCTATAACACCGGGGAGCTGTTTTTT